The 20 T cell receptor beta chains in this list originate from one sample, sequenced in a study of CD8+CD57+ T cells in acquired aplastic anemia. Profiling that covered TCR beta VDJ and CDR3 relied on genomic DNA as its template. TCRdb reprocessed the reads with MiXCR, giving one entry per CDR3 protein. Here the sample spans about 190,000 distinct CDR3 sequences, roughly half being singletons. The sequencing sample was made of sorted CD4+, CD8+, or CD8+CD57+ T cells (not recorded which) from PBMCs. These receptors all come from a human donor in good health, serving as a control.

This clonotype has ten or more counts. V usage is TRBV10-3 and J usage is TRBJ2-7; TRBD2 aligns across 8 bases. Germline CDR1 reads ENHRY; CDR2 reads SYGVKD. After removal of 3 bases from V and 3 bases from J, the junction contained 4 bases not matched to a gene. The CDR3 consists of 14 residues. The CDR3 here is CAISEQRGIYEQYF. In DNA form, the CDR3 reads TGTGCCATCAGTGAACAGCGGGGGATCTACGAGCAGTACTTC.

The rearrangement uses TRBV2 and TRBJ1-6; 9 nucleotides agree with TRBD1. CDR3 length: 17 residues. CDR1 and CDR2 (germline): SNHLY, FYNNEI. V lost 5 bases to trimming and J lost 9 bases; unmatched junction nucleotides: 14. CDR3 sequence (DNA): TGTGCCAGCAGTTCCCTCCCGGGACAGGGCGCCTCTTCACCCCTCCACTTT. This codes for CASSSLPGQGASSPLHF.

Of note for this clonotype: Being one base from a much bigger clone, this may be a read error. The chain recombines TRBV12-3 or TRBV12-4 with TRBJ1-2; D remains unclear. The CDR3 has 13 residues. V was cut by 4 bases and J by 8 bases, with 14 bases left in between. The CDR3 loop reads CASSYPQFRGYTF. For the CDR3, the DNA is TGTGCCAGCAGTTACCCCCAGTTCCGGGGCTACACCTTC.

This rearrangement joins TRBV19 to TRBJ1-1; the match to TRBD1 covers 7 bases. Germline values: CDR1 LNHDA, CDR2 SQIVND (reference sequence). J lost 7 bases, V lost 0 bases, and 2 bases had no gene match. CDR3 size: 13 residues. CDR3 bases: TGTGCCAGTAGTATAGAAACAGGGGATGAAGCTTTCTTT. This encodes CASSIETGDEAFF.

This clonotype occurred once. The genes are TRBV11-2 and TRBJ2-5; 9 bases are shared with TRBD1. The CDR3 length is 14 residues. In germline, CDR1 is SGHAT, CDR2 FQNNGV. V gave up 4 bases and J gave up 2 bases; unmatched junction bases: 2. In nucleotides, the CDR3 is TGTGCCAGCAGCTGGGGACAGGGTCAAGAGACCCAGTACTTC. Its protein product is CASSWGQGQETQYF.

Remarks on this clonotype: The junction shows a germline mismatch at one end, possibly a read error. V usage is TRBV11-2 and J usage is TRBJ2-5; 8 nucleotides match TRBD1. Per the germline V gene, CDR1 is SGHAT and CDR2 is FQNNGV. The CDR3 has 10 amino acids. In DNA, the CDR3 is TGTGCCAGCAGCTTCAGCAGGGGGCACTTC. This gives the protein CASSFSRGHF.

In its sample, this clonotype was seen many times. The CDR3 here is CASSQETGLVSGANVLTF. The CDR3 DNA reads as TGCGCCAGCAGCCAAGAAACCGGGCTAGTCTCTGGGGCCAACGTCCTGACTTTC. J is TRBJ2-6 and V is TRBV4-3; D remains ambiguous. Germline-derived CDR1 and CDR2 are LGHNA and YSLEER. This CDR3 has 18 residues. V was pared by 0 bases and J by 0 bases, with 12 bases between.

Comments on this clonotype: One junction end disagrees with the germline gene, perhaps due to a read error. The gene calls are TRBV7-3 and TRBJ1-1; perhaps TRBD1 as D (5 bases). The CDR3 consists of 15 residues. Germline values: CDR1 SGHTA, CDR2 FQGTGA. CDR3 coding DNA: TGTGCCAGCAGCTTAGAGCGGGTTTTGGACACTGGAGCTTTCTTT. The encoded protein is CASSLERVLDTGAFF.

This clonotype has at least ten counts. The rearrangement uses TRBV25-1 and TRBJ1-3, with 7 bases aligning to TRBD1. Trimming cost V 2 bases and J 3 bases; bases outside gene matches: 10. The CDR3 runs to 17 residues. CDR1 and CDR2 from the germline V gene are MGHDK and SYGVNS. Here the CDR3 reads CASSEARGAVFGNTIYF. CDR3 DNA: TGTGCCAGCAGTGAAGCCAGGGGGGCAGTTTTTGGAAACACCATATATTTT.

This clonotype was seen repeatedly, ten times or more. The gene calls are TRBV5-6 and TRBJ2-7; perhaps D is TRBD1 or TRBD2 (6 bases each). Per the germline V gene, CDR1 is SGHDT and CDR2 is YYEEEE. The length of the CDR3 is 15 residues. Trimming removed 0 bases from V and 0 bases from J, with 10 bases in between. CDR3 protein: CASSLAGASSYEQYF. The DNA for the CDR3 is TGTGCCAGCAGCTTGGCGGGGGCGAGCTCCTACGAGCAGTACTTC.

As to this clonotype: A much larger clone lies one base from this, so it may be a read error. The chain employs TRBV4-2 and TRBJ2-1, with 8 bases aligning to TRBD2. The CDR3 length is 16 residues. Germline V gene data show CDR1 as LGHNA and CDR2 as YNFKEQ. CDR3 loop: CASSQDLTGGPVEQSF. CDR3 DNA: TGTGCCAGCAGCCAAGATCTAACGGGGGGGCCGGTTGAGCAGTCCTTC.

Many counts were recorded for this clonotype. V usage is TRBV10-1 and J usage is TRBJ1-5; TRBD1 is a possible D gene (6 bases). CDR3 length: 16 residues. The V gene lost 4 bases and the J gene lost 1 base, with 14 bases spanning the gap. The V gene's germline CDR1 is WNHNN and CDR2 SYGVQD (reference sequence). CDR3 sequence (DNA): TGCGCCAGCAGTGTGGGGGCTCGATGCAGCAATCAGCCCCAGCATTTT. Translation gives CASSVGARCSNQPQHF.

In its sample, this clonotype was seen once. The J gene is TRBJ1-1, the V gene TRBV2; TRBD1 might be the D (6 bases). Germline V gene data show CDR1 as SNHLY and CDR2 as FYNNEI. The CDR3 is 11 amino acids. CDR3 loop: CAQLGGLEAFF. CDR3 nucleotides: TGTGCTCAGCTAGGGGGGTTAGAAGCTTTCTTT.

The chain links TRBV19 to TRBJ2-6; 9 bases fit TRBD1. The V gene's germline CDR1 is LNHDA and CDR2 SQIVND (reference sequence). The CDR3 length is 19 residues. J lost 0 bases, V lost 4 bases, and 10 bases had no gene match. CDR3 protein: CASSRGDRADYSGANVLTF. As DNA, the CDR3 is TGTGCCAGTAGTAGAGGGGACAGGGCTGATTACTCTGGGGCCAACGTCCTGACTTTC.

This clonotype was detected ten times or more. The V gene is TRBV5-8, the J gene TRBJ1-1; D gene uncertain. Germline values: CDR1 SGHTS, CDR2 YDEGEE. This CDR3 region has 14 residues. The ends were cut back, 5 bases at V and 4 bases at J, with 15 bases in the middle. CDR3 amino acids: CASRTTWESTEAFF. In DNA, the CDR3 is TGTGCCAGCAGGACGACATGGGAGAGCACTGAAGCTTTCTTT.

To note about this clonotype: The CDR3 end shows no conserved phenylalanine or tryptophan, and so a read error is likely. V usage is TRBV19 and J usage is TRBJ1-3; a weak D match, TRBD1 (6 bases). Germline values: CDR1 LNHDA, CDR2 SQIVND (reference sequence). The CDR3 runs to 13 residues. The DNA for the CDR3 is TGTGCCAGTAGACAGGGTTCGGGAAACGCCATATATTCT. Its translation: CASRQGSGNAIYS.

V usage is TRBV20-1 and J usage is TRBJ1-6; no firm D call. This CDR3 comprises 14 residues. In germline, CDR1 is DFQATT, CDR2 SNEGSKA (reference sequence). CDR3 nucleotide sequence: TGCAGCGGGCCATCGACCCCTCGGAATTCACCCCTCCACTTT. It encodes CSGPSTPRNSPLHF.

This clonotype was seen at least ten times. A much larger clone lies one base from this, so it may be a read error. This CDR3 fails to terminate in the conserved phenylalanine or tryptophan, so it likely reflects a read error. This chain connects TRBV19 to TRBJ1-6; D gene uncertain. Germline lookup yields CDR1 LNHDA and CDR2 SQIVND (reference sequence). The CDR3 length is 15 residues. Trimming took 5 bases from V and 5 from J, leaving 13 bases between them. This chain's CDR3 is CASSEKQRNNSPLHL. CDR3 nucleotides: TGTGCCAGTAGTGAGAAGCAGCGGAATAATTCACCCCTCCACCTT.

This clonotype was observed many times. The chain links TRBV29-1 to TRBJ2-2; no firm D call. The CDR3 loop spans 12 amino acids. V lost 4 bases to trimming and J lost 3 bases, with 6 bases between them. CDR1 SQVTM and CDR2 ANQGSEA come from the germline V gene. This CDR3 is CSVGGYTGELFF. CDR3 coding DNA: TGCAGCGTTGGTGGGTACACCGGGGAGCTGTTTTTT.

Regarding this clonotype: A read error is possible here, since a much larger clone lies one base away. The CDR3 nucleotides read TGTGCCAGCATTCGAGGACAGGGCCGGAGTGAAAAACTGTTTTTT. Its protein is CASIRGQGRSEKLFF. This rearrangement joins TRBV6-1 to TRBJ1-4, with 8 bases identical to TRBD1. Germline loops: CDR1 MNHNS, CDR2 SASEGT. This CDR3 has 15 amino acids. Germline trimming cut 7 bases from V and 7 bases from J; bases unmatched to any gene: 11.